Following are 28 T cell receptor beta chains from one sample sequenced in a study of regulatory T cells in long-lasting Graves disease. The time point here: persistent/refractory GD, antithyroid drugs over 5 years with positive TRAb. The authors made the TCR library using RNA they extracted from PBMCs. CDR3-region Arm-PCR and iRepertoire HTBI primers produced the TCR beta libraries. TCRdb re-derived calls from the multiplex PCR reads in MiXCR, one entry per CDR3 protein. The top ten hold roughly 28% of the sample, which has approximately 400,000 distinct CDR3 sequences, 23% seen once. The sample was peripheral blood mononuclear cells (PBMCs), taken when the disease was refractory, from a patient treated with antithyroid drugs. Receptors were obtained from a female donor with Graves disease.

This clonotype showed up just a few times. The chain uses TRBV29-1 and TRBJ2-2, with D perhaps TRBD1 or TRBD2 (5 bases each). The CDR3 is 12 residues long. V was pared by 7 bases and J by 1 base, with 7 bases between. The germline gives CDR1 SQVTM, CDR2 ANQGSEA. CDR3 protein: CSGDGNTGELFF. The CDR3 DNA reads as TGCAGCGGGGACGGGAACACCGGGGAGCTGTTTTTT.

This chain uses TRBV4-1 with TRBJ1-1; D unresolved. Per the germline V gene, CDR1 is MGHRA and CDR2 is YSYEKL. The V end was cut by 4 bases, the J end by 6 bases, with 12 bases between. The CDR3 has 13 amino acids. For the CDR3, the DNA is TGCGCCAGCAGCCTCCCAGGTGTATCTGAAGCTTTCTTT. Translating it yields CASSLPGVSEAFF.

This clonotype was seen a few times. The rearrangement joins TRBV5-1 to TRBJ1-5, with 8 nucleotides matching TRBD1. This CDR3 is built from 14 residues. Trimming removed 2 bases from V and 4 bases from J; junction bases left unmatched: 2. Germline V gene data show CDR1 as SGHRS and CDR2 as YFSETQ. The CDR3 DNA reads as TGCGCCAGCAGCTTTGACAGGGGTAATCAGCCCCAGCATTTT. As protein: CASSFDRGNQPQHF. Using reference TRBV5-1 and TRBJ1-5 for the parts outside the CDR3, the full variable domain is KAGVTQTPRYLIKTRGQQVTLSCSPISGHRSVSWYQQTPGQGLQFLFEYFSETQRNKGNFPGRFSGRQFSNSRSEMNVSTLELGDSALYLCASSFDRGNQPQHFGDGTRLSIL.

This clonotype appeared many times. The genes are TRBV7-9 and TRBJ2-7, with 10 bases lining up with TRBD1. Germline V CDR1 and CDR2: SEHNR, FQNEAQ (reference sequence). The CDR3 loop spans 15 amino acids. The trim removed 5 bases at V and 8 bases at J, leaving 12 bases unmatched. CDR3 DNA: TGTGCCAGCAGCCAAGGGACAGGGGATGGTCGGCAGCAGTACTTC. It encodes CASSQGTGDGRQQYF.

There are a few counts of this clonotype. The chain joins TRBV5-1 to TRBJ2-3; TRBD2 agrees at 12 bases. Germline values: CDR1 SGHRS, CDR2 YFSETQ. After removal of 3 bases from V and 1 base from J, the junction contained 9 bases not matched to a gene. There are 18 residues in the CDR3. CDR3 sequence: CASSSRLAGVYGTDTQYF. The CDR3 nucleotides read TGCGCCAGCAGCTCACGACTAGCGGGAGTATATGGCACAGATACGCAGTATTTT. Looking up the rest from reference TRBV5-1 and TRBJ2-3 gives the full variable domain: KAGVTQTPRYLIKTRGQQVTLSCSPISGHRSVSWYQQTPGQGLQFLFEYFSETQRNKGNFPGRFSGRQFSNSRSEMNVSTLELGDSALYLCASSSRLAGVYGTDTQYFGPGTRLTVL.

A few counts support this clonotype. J is TRBJ1-1 and V is TRBV12-3 or TRBV12-4, with D unresolved. The V and J ends lost 1 base and 3 bases respectively, with 6 bases between them. The CDR3 covers 13 residues. This chain's CDR3 is CASSLGLYTEAFF. Written as DNA, the CDR3 is TGTGCCAGCAGTTTAGGGCTTTACACTGAAGCTTTCTTT.

This clonotype was seen more than once but under ten times. The chain links TRBV30 to TRBJ2-2; D is undetermined. The V gene's germline CDR1 is GTSNPN and CDR2 SVGIG (reference sequence). Trimming cost V 5 bases and J 5 bases, with 12 bases left between them. CDR3 length equals 13 residues. The CDR3 spells CAWATIGTGELFF. The CDR3 DNA follows: TGTGCCTGGGCTACCATTGGAACCGGGGAGCTGTTTTTT.

The V gene is TRBV19, the J gene TRBJ1-5; perhaps TRBD1 as D (6 bases). V was cut by 1 base and J by 6 bases, with 13 bases left in between. CDR1 and CDR2 (germline): LNHDA, SQIVND (reference sequence). There are 15 residues in the CDR3. The CDR3 coding sequence is TGTGCCAGTAGTATAGGGCAGGGGCAGGGTCAGCCCCAGCATTTT. Its translation is CASSIGQGQGQPQHF.

V usage is TRBV29-1 and J usage is TRBJ2-1; D possibly corresponds to TRBD1 (6 bases). This CDR3 has 14 amino acids. V lost 0 bases, J lost 7 bases, and 13 bases lay in between. CDR1 is SQVTM and CDR2 is ANQGSEA in the germline V gene. CDR3 sequence: CSVEDRWQGNEQFF. In DNA, the CDR3 is TGCAGCGTTGAAGACCGGTGGCAGGGGAATGAGCAGTTCTTC.

V is TRBV12-3 or TRBV12-4 and J is TRBJ1-2; D not certain. The CDR3 is made up of 17 amino acids. The V end lost 4 bases, the J end lost 0 bases, and 18 bases lay between the germline ends. Here the CDR3 reads CASSYRLGGNTNYGYTF. The CDR3 DNA sequence: TGTGCCAGCAGTTACCGTTTAGGTGGAAATACTAACTATGGCTACACCTTC.

This clonotype has at least ten counts. The chain recombines TRBV28 with TRBJ1-2; 8 bases match TRBD1. This CDR3 has 16 residues. Losses at the gene ends were 3 bases for V and 5 bases for J; bases not matched to a gene: 11. Germline values: CDR1 MDHEN, CDR2 SYDVKM. CDR3 in DNA: TGTGCCAGCAGTTTGGCGTTATCAGGGGGCTTGTATGGCTACACCTTC. Amino acids: CASSLALSGGLYGYTF.

Many counts were recorded for this clonotype. The CDR3 region is CASSETEYEQYF. The CDR3 DNA reads TGTGCCAGCAGCGAGACAGAGTACGAGCAGTACTTC. The chain has TRBV6-1 and TRBJ2-7; tentatively, D is TRBD1 (5 bases). The germline V gene has CDR1 MNHNS and CDR2 SASEGT. V lost 6 bases and J 4 bases, leaving 10 bases between the germline ends. The length of the CDR3 is 12 residues.

This chain links TRBV19 with TRBJ1-2; D gene uncertain. V dropped 3 bases and J dropped 1 base, with 6 bases sitting between them. The germline V gene has CDR1 LNHDA and CDR2 SQIVND (reference sequence). The CDR3 has 13 residues. The CDR3 reads CASSIPNNYGYTF. CDR3 nucleotides: TGTGCCAGTAGTATCCCCAATAACTATGGCTACACCTTC.

V usage is TRBV5-1 and J usage is TRBJ1-1; no clear D gene. V was cut by 0 bases and J by 2 bases, with 11 bases left in between. Germline CDR1 reads SGHRS; CDR2 reads YFSETQ. CDR3 size: 15 residues. Here the CDR3 reads CASSLGRTLNTEAFF. The CDR3 DNA reads TGCGCCAGCAGCTTGGGTAGGACTTTAAACACTGAAGCTTTCTTT. Using reference TRBV5-1 and TRBJ1-1 for the parts outside the CDR3, the full variable domain is KAGVTQTPRYLIKTRGQQVTLSCSPISGHRSVSWYQQTPGQGLQFLFEYFSETQRNKGNFPGRFSGRQFSNSRSEMNVSTLELGDSALYLCASSLGRTLNTEAFFGQGTRLTVV.

V gene TRBV28 combines with J gene TRBJ2-1; TRBD2 matches at 8 bases. Germline trimming cut 7 bases from V and 6 bases from J; bases unmatched to any gene: 11. CDR1 is MDHEN, CDR2 SYDVKM, per germline. The CDR3 sequence is 15 residues long. CDR3 in DNA: TGTGCCAGCACCGTGCCGGGACTAGTATCCAATGAGCAGTTCTTC. Its protein is CASTVPGLVSNEQFF.

This clonotype has a handful of counts. The chain links TRBV7-2 to TRBJ1-5, with a possible D match to TRBD1 (6 bases). V was shortened by 5 bases and J by 6 bases, with 23 bases between the two germline ends. The germline V gene has CDR1 SGHTA and CDR2 FQGNSA. The CDR3 loop spans 17 amino acids. The CDR3 spells CASSPKGGILGGQPQHF. The CDR3 bases are TGTGCCAGCAGCCCCAAAGGGGGGATTCTCGGAGGTCAGCCCCAGCATTTT.

As regards this clonotype: Since a much larger clone is just one base distant, this may be a read error. The V call is TRBV5-1, the J call TRBJ1-1; the match to TRBD1 covers 9 bases. Germline V lookup: CDR1 SGHRS, CDR2 YFSETQ. V was pared by 1 base and J by 3 bases, with 1 base of the junction left unmatched. The CDR3 consists of 14 residues. CDR3 sequence reads: CASSLNRGHTEAFF. As DNA, the CDR3 is TGCGCCAGCAGCTTGAACAGGGGGCACACTGAAGCTTTCTTT.

The J gene is TRBJ2-7, the V gene TRBV19, with D possibly matching TRBD2 (6 bases). The CDR3 has 15 residues. The germline V and J ends were trimmed by 4 bases and 4 bases, with 17 bases remaining between them. Germline values: CDR1 LNHDA, CDR2 SQIVND (reference sequence). CDR3 loop: CASSNGRSGVYEQYF. The CDR3 DNA reads TGTGCCAGTAGTAACGGGCGGTCGGGGGTGTACGAGCAGTACTTC.

The rearrangement joins TRBV7-2 to TRBJ2-7, with D perhaps matching TRBD2 (5 bases). Germline V CDR1 and CDR2: SGHTA, FQGNSA. V was pared by 5 bases and J by 0 bases, with 23 bases between. The CDR3 is 18 residues long. CDR3 DNA sequence: TGTGCCAGCAGCCCTTCAATCAGAGCGGTTAACAGCTCCTACGAGCAGTACTTC. It translates to CASSPSIRAVNSSYEQYF. The full variable domain, completed using reference TRBV7-2 and TRBJ2-7, is GAGVSQSPSNKVTEKGKDVELRCDPISGHTALYWYRQSLGQGLEFLIYFQGNSAPDKSGLPSDRFSAERTGGSVSTLTIQRTQQEDSAVYLCASSPSIRAVNSSYEQYFGPGTRLTVT.

At least ten counts were recorded for this clonotype. The rearrangement uses TRBV12-3 or TRBV12-4 and TRBJ2-7; D not resolved. Trimming took 6 bases from V and 3 from J, leaving 21 bases between them. This CDR3 is 16 amino acids long. The DNA for the CDR3 is TGTGCCAGCAGCGAGACCTCCTGGCGACCCTACTACGAGCAGTACTTC. It codes for CASSETSWRPYYEQYF.

The chain has TRBV9 and TRBJ2-7; the match to TRBD1 covers 10 bases. The V gene's germline CDR1 is SGDLS and CDR2 YYNGEE. CDR3 length: 14 amino acids. V lost 3 bases, J lost 6 bases, and 6 bases stayed unmatched. As DNA, the CDR3 is TGTGCCAGCAGCGGTGACAGGGGGCGACGCGAGCAGTACTTC. Translated, it gives CASSGDRGRREQYF. Combining the CDR3 with reference TRBV9 and TRBJ2-7 gives the whole variable domain DSGVTQTPKHLITATGQRVTLRCSPRSGDLSVYWYQQSLDQGLQFLIQYYNGEERAKGNILERFSAQQFPDLHSELNLSSLELGDSALYFCASSGDRGRREQYFGPGTRLTVT.

There are many counts of this clonotype. The gene calls are TRBV7-8 and TRBJ1-5; 7 nucleotides line up with TRBD1. CDR3 length equals 16 residues. Germline V gene data show CDR1 as SGHVS and CDR2 as FQNEAQ. J gave up 0 bases and V 2 bases, and 4 bases lay outside the gene matches. The CDR3 DNA reads as TGTGCCAGCAGCTTATCCAACAGGGGTAGCAATCAGCCCCAGCATTTT. This translates into CASSLSNRGSNQPQHF.

The chain links TRBV19 to TRBJ2-7; possibly TRBD1 or TRBD2 for D (5 bases each). CDR3 length equals 14 residues. CDR1 is LNHDA and CDR2 is SQIVND in the germline V gene (reference sequence). V was clipped by 7 bases and J by 7 bases, with 20 bases between them. Here the CDR3 DNA reads TGTGCCAGTATGCCAGGGACGGGGATTGGGGAGCAGTACTTC. Translating gives CASMPGTGIGEQYF.

About this clonotype: With a much larger clone just one base away, this may be a read error. The chain employs TRBV6-9 and TRBJ2-2; D call uncertain. This CDR3 is 14 amino acids long. Germline-derived CDR1 and CDR2 are MNHGY and SVAAGI. Here the CDR3 DNA reads TGTGCCGGCAGTTACTCTTATGGGAACGGGGAGCTGTTTTTT. This translates into CAGSYSYGNGELFF.

The chain couples TRBV6-2 or TRBV6-3 to TRBJ2-1; 11 nucleotides align to TRBD2. CDR1 is MNHEY, CDR2 SVGEGT, per germline. This CDR3 is 15 amino acids long. Losses at the gene ends were 7 bases for V and 7 bases for J; bases not matched to a gene: 9. CDR3 loop: CASNGASGRSNEQFF. The CDR3, as DNA: TGTGCCAGCAATGGGGCTAGCGGGAGGTCGAATGAGCAGTTCTTC.

The chain carries TRBV27 and TRBJ2-5; D gene uncertain. CDR1 is MNHEY, CDR2 SMNVEV, per germline (reference sequence). V was cut by 4 bases and J by 4 bases, with 10 bases left in between. CDR3 size: 13 residues. The CDR3 sequence is CASSSRPLETQYF. CDR3 DNA sequence: TGTGCCAGCAGTTCCCGGCCGTTAGAGACCCAGTACTTC.

This clonotype showed up many times. The CDR3 spells CAIHRGRGNQPQHF. The CDR3 nucleotides read TGTGCCATCCACAGGGGGCGAGGCAATCAGCCCCAGCATTTT. The genes are TRBV28 and TRBJ1-5; TRBD1 matches 9 bases. The CDR3 loop spans 14 amino acids. Losses at the gene ends were 10 bases for V and 2 bases for J; bases not matched to a gene: 6. Germline CDR1 and CDR2: MDHEN and SYDVKM.

This clonotype has a count of ten or more. V usage is TRBV11-2 and J usage is TRBJ2-5; 8 bases agree with TRBD2. V lost 3 bases, J lost 2 bases, and 5 bases stayed unmatched. This CDR3 is 15 amino acids long. Germline CDR1 and CDR2: SGHAT and FQNNGV. The CDR3 nucleotides are TGTGCCAGCAGCTTGCTGTCGGGGGGGCAAGAGACCCAGTACTTC. Its protein product is CASSLLSGGQETQYF.